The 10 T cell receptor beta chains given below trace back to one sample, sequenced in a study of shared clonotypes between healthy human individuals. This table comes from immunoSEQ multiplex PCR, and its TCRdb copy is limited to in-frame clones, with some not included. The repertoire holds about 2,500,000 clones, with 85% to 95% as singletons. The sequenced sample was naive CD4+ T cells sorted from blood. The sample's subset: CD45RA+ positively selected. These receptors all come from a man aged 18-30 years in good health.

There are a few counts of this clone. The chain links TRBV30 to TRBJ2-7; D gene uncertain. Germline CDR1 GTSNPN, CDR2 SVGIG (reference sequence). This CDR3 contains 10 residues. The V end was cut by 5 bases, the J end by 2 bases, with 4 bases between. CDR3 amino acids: CAWGAYEQYF. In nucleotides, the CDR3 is TGTGCCTGGGGGGCCTACGAGCAGTACTTC.

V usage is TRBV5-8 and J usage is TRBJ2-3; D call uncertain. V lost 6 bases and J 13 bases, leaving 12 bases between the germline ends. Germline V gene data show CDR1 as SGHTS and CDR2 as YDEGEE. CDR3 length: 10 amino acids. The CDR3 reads CASTVRNEYF. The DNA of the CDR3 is TGTGCCAGCACGGTCCGGAACGAGTATTTT.

The CDR3: CASRPYGQGPFYEQYF. The CDR3 region has the DNA TGTGCCAGCAGACCATACGGACAGGGCCCCTTCTACGAGCAGTACTTC. The rearrangement links TRBV27 to TRBJ2-7, with TRBD1 matching 8 bases. Germline lookup yields CDR1 MNHEY and CDR2 SMNVEV (reference sequence). The CDR3 is 16 residues long. V trimming: 6 bases; J trimming: 3 bases; junction bases outside the gene matches: 13.

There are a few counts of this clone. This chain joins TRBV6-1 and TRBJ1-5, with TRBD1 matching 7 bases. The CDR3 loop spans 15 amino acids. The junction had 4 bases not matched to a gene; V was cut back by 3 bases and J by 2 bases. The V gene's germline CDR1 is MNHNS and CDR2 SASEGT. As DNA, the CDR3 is TGTGCCAGCAGTGAGGAGACAGGGCGCAATCAGCCCCAGCATTTT. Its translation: CASSEETGRNQPQHF.

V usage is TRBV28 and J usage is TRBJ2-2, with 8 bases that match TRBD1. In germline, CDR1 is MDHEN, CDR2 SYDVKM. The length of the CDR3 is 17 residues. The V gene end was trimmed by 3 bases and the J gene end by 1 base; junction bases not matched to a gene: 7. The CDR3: CASSFGQGRLNTGELFF. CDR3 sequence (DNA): TGTGCCAGCAGTTTTGGACAGGGTCGTTTGAACACCGGGGAGCTGTTTTTT.

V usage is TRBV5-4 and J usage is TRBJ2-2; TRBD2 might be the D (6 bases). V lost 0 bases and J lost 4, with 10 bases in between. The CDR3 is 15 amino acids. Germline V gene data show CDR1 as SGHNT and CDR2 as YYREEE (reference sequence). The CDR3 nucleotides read TGTGCCAGCAGCTTGGAGAGGGGAGGCACCGGGGAGCTGTTTTTT. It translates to CASSLERGGTGELFF. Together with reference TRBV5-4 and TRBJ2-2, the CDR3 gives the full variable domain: ETGVTQSPTHLIKTRGQQVTLRCSSQSGHNTVSWYQQALGQGPQFIFQYYREEENGRGNFPPRFSGLQFPNYSSELNVNALELDDSALYLCASSLERGGTGELFFGEGSRLTVL.

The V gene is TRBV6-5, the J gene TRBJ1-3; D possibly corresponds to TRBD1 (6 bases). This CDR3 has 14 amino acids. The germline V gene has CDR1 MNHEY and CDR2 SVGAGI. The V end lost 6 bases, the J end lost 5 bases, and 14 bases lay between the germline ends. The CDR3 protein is CASRPPGERNTIYF. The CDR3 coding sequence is TGTGCCAGCAGGCCTCCAGGGGAAAGAAACACCATATATTTT.

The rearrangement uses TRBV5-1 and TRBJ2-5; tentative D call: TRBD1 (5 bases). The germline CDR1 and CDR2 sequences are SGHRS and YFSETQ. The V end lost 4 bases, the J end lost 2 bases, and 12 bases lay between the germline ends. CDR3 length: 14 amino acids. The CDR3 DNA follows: TGCGCCAGCAGCCCATATAGACAGCAAGAGACCCAGTACTTC. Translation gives CASSPYRQQETQYF.

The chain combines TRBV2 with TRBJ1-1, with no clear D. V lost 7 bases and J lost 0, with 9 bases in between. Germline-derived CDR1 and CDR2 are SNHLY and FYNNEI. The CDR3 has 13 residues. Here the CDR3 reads CASKTQMNTEAFF. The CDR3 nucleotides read TGTGCCAGCAAGACCCAGATGAACACTGAAGCTTTCTTT.

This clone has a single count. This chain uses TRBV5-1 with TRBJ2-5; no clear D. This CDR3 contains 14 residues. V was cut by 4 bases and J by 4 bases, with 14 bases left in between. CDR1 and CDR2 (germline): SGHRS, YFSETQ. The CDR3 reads CASSVTSDRETQYF. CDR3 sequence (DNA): TGCGCCAGCAGCGTGACAAGCGACCGAGAGACCCAGTACTTC.